One sample yielded the 8 T cell receptor beta chains listed below, sequenced in a study of T cells in localized non-small cell lung cancer. Produced via immunoSEQ multiplex PCR; TCRdb's table is partial and in-frame only. The data show about 3,500 clones, around 25% seen once. This specimen consisted of lung tumor tissue, obtained before any cancer treatment. Receptors originate from a woman between 35 and 70 years old with stage I lung adenocarcinoma.

This clone was seen more than once but under ten times. The CDR3 region is CASSSLNLAKNIQYF. The CDR3 DNA reads as TGCGCCAGCAGCTCTTTGAACTTAGCCAAAAACATTCAGTACTTC. The chain recombines TRBV1 with TRBJ2-4; TRBD2 is the table's D call and was not checked against the DNA. TRBV1 is annotated as a pseudogene. The CDR3 extends over 15 amino acids.

The chain is built from TRBV30 and TRBJ2-7; 9 positions agree with TRBD2. The CDR3 is 15 residues long. The trim removed 3 bases at V and 2 bases at J, leaving 8 bases unmatched. CDR1 and CDR2 (germline): GTSNPN, SVGIG (reference sequence). Written as DNA, the CDR3 is TGTGCCTGGAGGGGCAGCGGGGGGAACCCCTACGAGCAGTACTTC. This encodes CAWRGSGGNPYEQYF.

The V and J genes are TRBV9 and TRBJ2-3, with TRBD2 as a possible D gene (5 bases). Germline lookup yields CDR1 SGDLS and CDR2 YYNGEE. This CDR3 has 15 amino acids. V lost 3 bases and J lost 1, with 12 bases in between. The CDR3 DNA sequence: TGTGCCAGCAGCGCTCTACCTAGCCGCACAGATACGCAGTATTTT. This translates into CASSALPSRTDTQYF.

This clone appeared a few times. As DNA, the CDR3 is TGCGCCAGCAGCCTCGGAGGGGCGTACACTGAAGCTTTCTTT. It is translated as CASSLGGAYTEAFF. V usage is TRBV5-1 and J usage is TRBJ1-1, with D perhaps matching TRBD1 (5 bases). Trimming pared 4 bases from V and 3 bases from J, leaving 13 bases between. Per germline, CDR1 SGHRS and CDR2 YFSETQ. CDR3 size: 14 residues.

This clone was observed a few times. This chain uses TRBV11-3 with TRBJ1-2, with TRBD1 identical over 9 bases. V trimming: 3 bases; J trimming: 4 bases; junction bases outside the gene matches: 6. Germline V CDR1 and CDR2: SGHNT, YENEEA. The CDR3 consists of 15 residues. CDR3 sequence reads: CASSLDPGQGYGYTF. In DNA, the CDR3 is TGTGCCAGCAGCTTGGACCCGGGACAGGGCTATGGCTACACCTTC. Full variable domain (rest looked up from reference TRBV11-3 and TRBJ1-2): EAGVVQSPRYKIIEKKQPVAFWCNPISGHNTLYWYLQNLGQGPELLIRYENEEAVDDSQLPKDRFSAERLKGVDSTLKIQPAELGDSAVYLCASSLDPGQGYGYTFGSGTRLTVV.

The chain links TRBV19 to TRBJ2-3, with 10 bases lining up with TRBD2. With 6 bases clipped from V and 2 bases from J, the junction kept 11 bases outside the gene matches. There are 17 residues in the CDR3. Germline CDR1 reads LNHDA; CDR2 reads SQIVND (reference sequence). CDR3: CASSPSRTSGFTDTQYF. The CDR3 nucleotides read TGTGCCAGTAGCCCATCTCGGACTAGCGGCTTCACAGATACGCAGTATTTT.

For the CDR3, the DNA is TGTGCCAGCACCCTTGCGATGGGAAGGCTCACTTTCTTT. Amino acid sequence: CASTLAMGRLTFF. This sequence joins TRBV6-8 and TRBJ1-1, with D unresolved. Trimming removed 7 bases at V and 12 bases at J, with 21 bases between. Germline CDR1 and CDR2: MNHGY and SAAAGT. CDR3 size: 13 residues.

The CDR3 nucleotides are TGTGCCAGCACTCCAGCAGGGGACAGGACACAGCCCCAGCATTTT. Translating gives CASTPAGDRTQPQHF. The chain employs TRBV28 and TRBJ1-5, with 8 positions matching TRBD1. Germline values: CDR1 MDHEN, CDR2 SYDVKM. The CDR3 is made up of 15 amino acids. V was pared by 7 bases and J by 7 bases, with 12 bases of the junction left unmatched.